A selection of T cell receptor beta chains follows, all from one sample in a study of OX40 agonist ivuxolimab in advanced cancers. Libraries were prepared by immunoSEQ multiplex PCR; TCRdb keeps only in-frame clonotypes and omits some of them. The sample includes tens of thousands of clones, about 92% of them seen just once. The sample here was CD4+ or CD8+ T cells sorted from blood, taken in a trial of the OX40 agonist ivuxolimab. All receptors derive from an adult with an advanced solid tumor such as melanoma, head and neck, liver or kidney cancer. Both conserved end residues are part of each CDR3. The D gene is left open where the match is weak. Where a row states a size, it is once, few, many or the class of an expanded clone; other rows omit it.

j_gene,d_gene,v_gene,abundance,CDR3nt,CDR3aa
TRBJ2-5,-,TRBV11-2,-,TGTGCCAGCAGCTTAGGCTCCGTCGAGACCCAGTACTTC,CASSLGSVETQYF
TRBJ2-3,TRBD2,TRBV10-1,once,TGCGCCAGCAGTAGAACTAGCGGGAGTATCGCAGATACGCAGTATTTT,CASSRTSGSIADTQYF
TRBJ2-3,-,TRBV4-3,-,TGCGCCAGCAGCCCGGGACGGGGGACAGATACGCAGTATTTT,CASSPGRGTDTQYF
TRBJ1-3,-,TRBV5-1,-,TGCGCCAGCAGTGACCTCGCTCGAAACACCATATATTTT,CASSDLARNTIYF
TRBJ1-1,TRBD1,TRBV14,-,TGTGCCAGCAGCCGACAGAGGGACAGGCGGGTTTTCTTT,CASSRQRDRRVFF
TRBJ1-2,TRBD1,TRBV6-1,-,TGTGCCAGCAGTGAAGCTTTACAGGGGGCACATGGCTACACCTTC,CASSEALQGAHGYTF
TRBJ2-5,-,TRBV7-2,-,TGTGCCAGCAGCCGTAACAGGGAACAAGAGACCCAGTACTTC,CASSRNREQETQYF
TRBJ1-4,-,TRBV14,-,TGTGCCAGCAGCCAAGATGCAGGGCGGATCAATGAAAAACTGTTTTTT,CASSQDAGRINEKLFF
TRBJ2-7,-,TRBV1,-,TGCACAAATCGTGGGGGTAGCGGGAGTCCGCTCATGGGTTTTAGGGACGAGCAGTACTTC,CTNRGGSGSPLMGFRDEQYF
TRBJ1-4,-,TRBV19,few,TGTGCCAGTAGTCCGGGACGACAGAGAAAACTGTTTTTT,CASSPGRQRKLFF
TRBJ2-2,-,TRBV18,-,TGTGCCAGCTCACCACTGGCCGGGGAGCTGTTTTTT,CASSPLAGELFF
TRBJ2-1,-,TRBV29-1,-,TGCAGCGTTGCTTTCGGGCTGGGTTGGTTCTTC,CSVAFGLGWFF
TRBJ2-1,TRBD1,TRBV6-4,-,TGTGCCAGCAGTGGGCAGGGGGCAGGGGAGCAGTTCTTC,CASSGQGAGEQFF
TRBJ2-6,-,TRBV10-2,few,TGCGCCAGCAGTACACTAGCTGGGGCCAACGTCCTGACTTTC,CASSTLAGANVLTF
TRBJ1-4,-,TRBV2,-,TGTGCCAGCAAAGGGCCCCGGTTTGAAAAACTGTTTTTT,CASKGPRFEKLFF
TRBJ2-3,TRBD1,TRBV15,-,TGTGCCACCAACATACGACAGGGGGCTAGTTATCCGCAGTATTTT,CATNIRQGASYPQYF
TRBJ1-2,-,TRBV7-2,-,TGTGCCAGCAGCTTAGGTAACAGAGCGGACTATGGCTACACCTTC,CASSLGNRADYGYTF
TRBJ1-1,TRBD1,TRBV5-1,-,TGCGCCAGCAGCTCCGGACAGGGAACGGGAACTGAAGCTTTCTTT,CASSSGQGTGTEAFF
TRBJ1-3,TRBD1,TRBV28,-,TGTGCCAGCAGTCCCGGGACAGTATCGACCATATATTTT,CASSPGTVSTIYF
TRBJ2-7,-,TRBV4-2,once,TGTGCCAGCAGCCGAGCCCTGACGGGGAGTGTTGAATCCTACGAGCAGTACTTC,CASSRALTGSVESYEQYF
TRBJ2-7,-,TRBV27,-,TGTGCCTCTGCGGGGTATGGCTACGAGCAGTACTTC,CASAGYGYEQYF
TRBJ1-5,-,TRBV5-1,-,TGCGCCAGCAGCGTCTTGGGTCTAGACAATCAGCCCCAGCATTTT,CASSVLGLDNQPQHF
TRBJ2-1,-,TRBV25-1,-,TGTGCCAGCAGTCGAACTGAGGGCGAGCAGTTCTTC,CASSRTEGEQFF
TRBJ1-3,-,TRBV6-1,once,TGTGCCAGCAGCGCCAGGGACGGGTGGGGAAACACCATATATTTT,CASSARDGWGNTIYF
TRBJ2-1,-,TRBV14,-,TGTGCCAGCAGCGTCAGAGGACTAAGCCGGAATGAGCAGTTCTTC,CASSVRGLSRNEQFF
TRBJ2-3,-,TRBV19,-,TGTGCCAGTAGTCCCCGGAGGTTTGCGGATACGCAGTATTTT,CASSPRRFADTQYF
TRBJ1-2,-,TRBV7-6,-,TGTGCCAGCAGCTTAGGGAGAGGGAACTATGGCTACACCTTC,CASSLGRGNYGYTF
TRBJ2-2,-,TRBV5-1,-,TGCGCCAGCAATCCCCGGAGTACGAACACCGGGGAGCTGTTTTTT,CASNPRSTNTGELFF
TRBJ1-1,-,TRBV18,-,TGTGCCAGCTCCCCGACTCGGGACACTGAAGCTTTCTTT,CASSPTRDTEAFF
TRBJ2-7,-,TRBV25-1,-,TGTGCCAGCAGTGAATATGAGCCCTACGAGCAGTACTTC,CASSEYEPYEQYF
TRBJ2-7,TRBD2,TRBV11-3,-,TGTGCCAGCAGAGGCGGGGGGCTTACGACTAGCGACTCCTACGAGCAGTACTTC,CASRGGGLTTSDSYEQYF
TRBJ2-7,TRBD1,TRBV19,once,TGTGCCAGTAGTAGATGGACAGGGGGCTCCTACGAGCAGTACTTC,CASSRWTGGSYEQYF
TRBJ2-2,-,TRBV11-2,-,TGTGCCAGCAGCTTAGAAAGGGCCCCGACCGGGGAGCTGTTTTTT,CASSLERAPTGELFF
TRBJ2-1,TRBD2,TRBV5-4,-,TGTGCCAGCAGCCCGGGACTAGCGGGAGGAGGTGAGCAGTTCTTC,CASSPGLAGGGEQFF
TRBJ2-6,-,TRBV11-1,-,TGTGCCAGCAGCCATCGCTCTGGGGCCAACGTCCTGACTTTC,CASSHRSGANVLTF
TRBJ2-5,TRBD1,TRBV9,-,TGTGCCAGCAGCGCGCCAGGGGGCCAAGAGACCCAGTACTTC,CASSAPGGQETQYF
TRBJ1-1,TRBD1,TRBV20-1,-,TGCAGTGCTTCTGACAGGGATGAAGCTTTCTTT,CSASDRDEAFF
TRBJ2-1,TRBD2,TRBV19,-,TGTGCCAGTAGTAGGGCGGGAGTGCGGGAAGGTGAGCAGTTCTTC,CASSRAGVREGEQFF
TRBJ1-2,TRBD1,TRBV7-2,-,TGTGCCAGCAGCGCCCGACAGGGGGCAAACTATGGCTACACCTTC,CASSARQGANYGYTF
TRBJ2-3,TRBD1,TRBV10-3,-,TGTGCCATCAGCTCACGGACAGGGGCCCTCACAGATACGCAGTATTTT,CAISSRTGALTDTQYF
TRBJ2-1,-,TRBV28,-,TGTGCCAGCAGTTTGGCGGTAGGAAAGGGGAGAACCTACAATGAGCAGTTCTTC,CASSLAVGKGRTYNEQFF
TRBJ2-7,-,TRBV30,-,TGTGCCTGGAGTGTACGGAGGCCCTCCTACGAGCAGTACTTC,CAWSVRRPSYEQYF
TRBJ2-1,-,TRBV5-4,-,TGTGCCAGCAGCTCCTTGACAAGGGGGAAGGATCTCTTC,CASSSLTRGKDLF
TRBJ1-3,-,TRBV11-3,-,TGTGCCAGCAGCTTAGAGTCTAGTACTGGAAACACCATATATTTT,CASSLESSTGNTIYF
TRBJ2-3,-,TRBV4-3,-,TGCGCCAGCAGCCAAGATGGCGGGGCCACAGATACGCAGTATTTT,CASSQDGGATDTQYF
TRBJ2-3,-,TRBV4-3,once,TGCGCCAGCAGCCCGAGGTTAGGGGTCGGCGATACGCAGTATTTT,CASSPRLGVGDTQYF
TRBJ1-1,-,TRBV7-9,once,TGTGCCAGCAGCTTATTAATAGGGAACACTGAAGCTTTCTTT,CASSLLIGNTEAFF
TRBJ1-2,-,TRBV18,once,TGTGCCAGCTCACCCCCTGCCGGGGAGAAACGCTATGGCTACACCTTC,CASSPPAGEKRYGYTF
TRBJ2-3,-,TRBV2,-,TGTGCCAGCAGGGAACAGGGAGGGGAAACAGATACGCAGTATTTT,CASREQGGETDTQYF